What follows are 30 T cell receptor beta chains derived from one specimen sequenced in a study of cytomegalovirus exposure and HLA in healthy donors. PCR amplification relied on 60 Vbeta primers (plus 13 Jbeta primers). Method: immunoSEQ multiplex PCR; TCRdb's copy keeps in-frame clones and lacks some. In the table there are 150,000 to 200,000 clones, approximately 85% of which are singletons. The sequenced material came from PBMCs. These receptor sequences come from a man in his late teens or twenties in good health and CMV-seropositive.

CDR3 in amino acids: CASSLGGNSPLHF. The CDR3 bases are TGTGCCAGCAGCTTAGGGGGCAATTCACCCCTCCACTTT. This chain joins TRBV13 and TRBJ1-6; unclear D gene. Germline CDR1 and CDR2: PRHDT and FYEKMQ (reference sequence). The CDR3 totals 13 residues. Deletions cut 0 bases from V and 7 bases from J, with 4 bases between.

V is TRBV11-1 and J is TRBJ2-7; D possibly corresponds to TRBD2 (7 bases). This CDR3 contains 14 residues. Germline CDR1 and CDR2: SGHAT and FQDESV (reference sequence). Trimming shortened V by 3 bases and J by 3 bases, and 12 bases separated the two germline ends. The CDR3 DNA sequence: TGTGCCAGCAGCTTCGGACTAGGGGGCTACGAGCAGTACTTC. Translation: CASSFGLGGYEQYF.

The chain combines TRBV27 with TRBJ1-2; 7 bases map to TRBD1. CDR3 length equals 16 residues. V shed 6 bases and J 7 bases; nucleotides not matched to a gene: 17. Germline V gives CDR1 MNHEY, CDR2 SMNVEV (reference sequence). The CDR3 protein is CASRGLAGGLYGGYTF. The CDR3 DNA reads TGTGCCAGCAGGGGTTTGGCAGGGGGGCTTTATGGTGGCTACACCTTC.

The rearrangement uses TRBV7-6 and TRBJ2-7; no firm D call. Germline lookup yields CDR1 SGHVS and CDR2 FNYEAQ. The CDR3 consists of 12 residues. Trimming pared 5 bases from V and 5 bases from J, leaving 10 bases between. CDR3 sequence: CASSRGPDEQYF. The DNA for the CDR3 is TGTGCCAGCAGCCGTGGGCCCGACGAGCAGTACTTC.

The chain joins TRBV7-9 to TRBJ2-7; 7 bases match TRBD1. V was pared by 3 bases and J by 3 bases, with 2 bases of the junction left unmatched. This CDR3 has 13 amino acids. Germline CDR1 SEHNR, CDR2 FQNEAQ (reference sequence). Here the CDR3 reads CASSFGTDYEQYF. In DNA, the CDR3 is TGTGCCAGCAGCTTTGGGACAGACTACGAGCAGTACTTC.

This sequence joins TRBV19 and TRBJ1-6; no definite D call. Trimming shortened V by 3 bases and J by 9 bases, and 12 bases separated the two germline ends. From germline, CDR1 is LNHDA and CDR2 SQIVND (reference sequence). The CDR3 extends over 14 amino acids. The DNA for the CDR3 is TGTGCCAGTAGTATCCTCGGTAGCGGTTCACCCCTCCACTTT. Its protein product is CASSILGSGSPLHF.

The chain links TRBV18 to TRBJ2-7; TRBD1 aligns across 8 bases. J was trimmed by 5 bases and V by 3 bases; bases with no gene match: 6. CDR1 is KGHSH, CDR2 LQKENI, per germline. The CDR3 covers 14 residues. This CDR3 reads CASSPDRVINEQYF. The CDR3 DNA follows: TGTGCCAGCTCACCGGACAGGGTTATCAACGAGCAGTACTTC.

The chain uses TRBV11-2 and TRBJ1-4; 7 bases align to TRBD1. The CDR3 covers 13 residues. CDR1 SGHAT and CDR2 FQNNGV come from the germline V gene. The trim removed 8 bases at V and 6 bases at J, leaving 6 bases unmatched. The CDR3 sequence: CASRQGGHEKLFF. The CDR3 nucleotides are TGTGCCAGCCGGCAAGGGGGCCATGAAAAACTGTTTTTT.

V is TRBV4-1 and J is TRBJ2-5, with TRBD2 identical over 9 bases. V shed 3 bases, J shed 5 bases, and the junction held 7 bases outside the gene matches. The CDR3 runs to 15 residues. Germline CDR1 MGHRA, CDR2 YSYEKL. The CDR3 region is CASSQPGLAGETQYF. The CDR3 coding sequence is TGCGCCAGCAGCCAGCCGGGACTAGCAGGGGAGACCCAGTACTTC.

The chain carries TRBV18 and TRBJ2-3, with D possibly being TRBD1 (6 bases). Germline V CDR1 and CDR2: KGHSH, LQKENI. V was shortened by 7 bases and J by 3 bases, with 11 bases between the two germline ends. The CDR3 has 13 amino acids. The CDR3 reads CASLGQRTDTQYF. The CDR3 region has the DNA TGTGCCAGCTTAGGACAGAGAACAGATACGCAGTATTTT.

The V gene is TRBV30, the J gene TRBJ2-5; 9 bases align to TRBD2. V lost 4 bases to trimming and J lost 7 bases; unmatched junction nucleotides: 7. The CDR3 loop spans 13 amino acids. Germline V gives CDR1 GTSNPN, CDR2 SVGIG (reference sequence). The CDR3 coding sequence is TGTGCCTGGACTCCAGCGGGGGGCCCGACCCAGTACTTC. It encodes CAWTPAGGPTQYF.

The chain has TRBV14 and TRBJ1-1, with D possibly TRBD1 on 5 matching bases. V was trimmed by 4 bases and J by 3 bases, leaving 12 bases between them. This CDR3 comprises 14 residues. CDR1 and CDR2 from the germline V gene are SGHDN and FVKESK. Here the CDR3 DNA reads TGTGCCAGCAGCCTCACAGGATTGGACACTGAAGCTTTCTTT. The encoded protein is CASSLTGLDTEAFF.

The V gene is TRBV2, the J gene TRBJ1-3, with a weak D call TRBD1 (6 bases). The CDR3 is made up of 15 amino acids. CDR1 is SNHLY and CDR2 is FYNNEI in the germline V gene. Trimming took off 6 bases at V and 1 base at J, with 13 bases between the two ends. The CDR3 protein is CASSLGGRSGNTIYF. The DNA of the CDR3 is TGTGCCAGCAGCCTGGGGGGGCGATCTGGAAACACCATATATTTT.

The genes are TRBV30 and TRBJ2-7, with 9 bases aligning to TRBD1. The CDR3 extends over 13 amino acids. V lost 5 bases, J lost 6 bases, and 8 bases stayed unmatched. Germline CDR1 and CDR2: GTSNPN and SVGIG (reference sequence). CDR3 sequence reads: CAWSFGTGSEQYF. The CDR3 region has the DNA TGTGCCTGGTCTTTCGGGACAGGGTCCGAGCAGTACTTC.

This clone has a handful of counts. This sequence joins TRBV7-9 and TRBJ1-2; TRBD1 matches 9 bases. From germline, CDR1 is SEHNR and CDR2 FQNEAQ (reference sequence). Trimming removed 4 bases from V and 4 bases from J; junction bases left unmatched: 10. The CDR3 runs to 16 residues. CDR3 DNA: TGTGCCAGCAGCTCCTCCGGGACAGGGCTTGGCTATGGCTACACCTTC. It yields the protein CASSSSGTGLGYGYTF.

The rearrangement uses TRBV5-1 and TRBJ2-3; 8 bases align to TRBD2. Germline CDR1 is SGHRS and CDR2 is YFSETQ. The CDR3 sequence is 16 residues long. J was trimmed by 1 base and V by 7 bases; bases with no gene match: 11. CDR3 nucleotides: TGCGCCAGCCGGGAAAGGGGAGCGGGGGGCACAGATACGCAGTATTTT. Translated: CASRERGAGGTDTQYF.

CDR3 amino acids: CASSDMNTEAFF. The CDR3 DNA reads as TGCGCCAGCAGTGACATGAACACTGAAGCTTTCTTT. This chain joins TRBV5-1 and TRBJ1-1; D gene unclear. CDR1 and CDR2 (germline): SGHRS, YFSETQ. The V end lost 5 bases, the J end lost 0 bases, and 5 bases lay between the germline ends. The CDR3 sequence is 12 residues long.

The chain couples TRBV15 to TRBJ2-5, with D possibly TRBD1 on 8 matching bases. V lost 1 base to trimming and J lost 6 bases, with 18 bases between them. The CDR3 loop spans 16 amino acids. Germline assignment: CDR1 LNHNV and CDR2 YYDKDF (reference sequence). The chain's CDR3 is CATSRGRQGRGKTQYF. The CDR3 DNA is TGTGCCACCAGCAGAGGAAGACAGGGGAGGGGAAAGACCCAGTACTTC.

The chain is built from TRBV19 and TRBJ2-7, with a tentative D call TRBD1 (6 bases). The CDR3 runs to 15 residues. V was trimmed by 7 bases and J by 0 bases, leaving 16 bases between them. The germline V gene encodes CDR1 LNHDA and CDR2 SQIVND (reference sequence). CDR3 amino acids: CASTSSPGHSYEQYF. In nucleotides, the CDR3 is TGTGCCAGTACTTCATCTCCGGGACACTCCTACGAGCAGTACTTC. The complete variable domain, with remaining parts taken from reference TRBV19 and TRBJ2-7, reads DGGITQSPKYLFRKEGQNVTLSCEQNLNHDAMYWYRQDPGQGLRLIYYSQIVNDFQKGDIAEGYSVSREKKESFPLTVTSAQKNPTAFYLCASTSSPGHSYEQYFGPGTRLTVT.

This chain links TRBV19 with TRBJ2-1; TRBD2 matches at 9 bases. The J segment lost 4 bases and the V segment lost 5 bases, leaving 12 bases of the junction unmatched. CDR1 and CDR2 (germline): LNHDA, SQIVND (reference sequence). The CDR3 runs 17 residues. For the CDR3, the DNA is TGTGCCAGTAGTTCTGGCGGGGGGGCGGGGGGTTACAATGAGCAGTTCTTC. Translated: CASSSGGGAGGYNEQFF.

The J gene is TRBJ2-5, the V gene TRBV7-8, with D tentatively TRBD2 (7 bases). Germline V CDR1 and CDR2: SGHVS, FQNEAQ. V lost 5 bases to trimming and J lost 4 bases, with 17 bases between them. The CDR3 totals 15 residues. CDR3: CASSPKGGGGETQYF. The DNA for the CDR3 is TGTGCCAGCAGCCCCAAGGGGGGGGGAGGAGAGACCCAGTACTTC.

The J gene is TRBJ2-5, the V gene TRBV6-1; possibly TRBD2 for D (6 bases). This CDR3 contains 14 residues. The V and J ends lost 4 bases and 2 bases respectively, with 11 bases between them. Germline-derived CDR1 and CDR2 are MNHNS and SASEGT. The CDR3 reads CASSVGGAQETQYF. Here the CDR3 DNA reads TGTGCCAGCAGTGTAGGCGGGGCACAAGAGACCCAGTACTTC.

The chain combines TRBV10-3 with TRBJ1-1; D ambiguous. The CDR3 consists of 11 residues. Germline-derived CDR1 and CDR2 are ENHRY and SYGVKD. Trimming left V 2 bases short and J 7 bases short, with 5 bases between. The CDR3 sequence is CAISEGFEAFF. The CDR3 region has the DNA TGTGCCATCAGTGAGGGCTTTGAAGCTTTCTTT.

J is TRBJ2-3 and V is TRBV18, with D perhaps TRBD1 (6 bases). V gave up 0 bases and J gave up 4 bases, with 11 bases separating them. This CDR3 region has 15 residues. Germline assignment: CDR1 KGHSH and CDR2 LQKENI. CDR3 in DNA: TGTGCCAGCTCACCACCGGCGACAGGCCCAGATACGCAGTATTTT. It yields the protein CASSPPATGPDTQYF.

This sequence joins TRBV5-4 and TRBJ2-3; TRBD2 is a possible D gene (7 bases). CDR1 SGHNT and CDR2 YYREEE come from the germline V gene (reference sequence). CDR3 length: 15 amino acids. Trimming pared 4 bases from V and 0 bases from J, leaving 12 bases between. This CDR3 is CASSTRGASTDTQYF. In DNA form, the CDR3 reads TGTGCCAGCAGCACACGGGGGGCGAGCACAGATACGCAGTATTTT. The variable domain in full, with the rest retrieved from reference TRBV5-4 and TRBJ2-3, is ETGVTQSPTHLIKTRGQQVTLRCSSQSGHNTVSWYQQALGQGPQFIFQYYREEENGRGNFPPRFSGLQFPNYSSELNVNALELDDSALYLCASSTRGASTDTQYFGPGTRLTVL.

The CDR3 loop is CATSGESGANVLTF. In DNA form, the CDR3 reads TGTGCCACTAGCGGGGAATCTGGGGCCAACGTCCTGACTTTC. The chain uses TRBV27 and TRBJ2-6, with 9 bases lining up with TRBD2. Per the germline V gene, CDR1 is MNHEY and CDR2 is SMNVEV (reference sequence). CDR3 size: 14 residues. The V segment lost 10 bases and the J segment 1 base; nucleotides outside the gene matches: 2.

The chain combines TRBV7-2 with TRBJ1-2, with D maybe TRBD1 (5 bases). Germline V CDR1 and CDR2: SGHTA, FQGNSA. Between the trimmed V and J ends, which lost 5 bases and 2 bases, there was a span of 9 bases. The CDR3 length is 13 residues. In DNA form, the CDR3 reads TGTGCCAGCAGCCCTAGGACAAACTATGGCTACACCTTC. Its protein is CASSPRTNYGYTF.

V is TRBV27 and J is TRBJ2-5; 8 bases fit TRBD2. J gave up 8 bases and V 4 bases, and 9 bases lay outside the gene matches. Germline V CDR1 and CDR2: MNHEY, SMNVEV (reference sequence). The CDR3 has 14 amino acids. The CDR3 loop is CASSYTSGGSTQYF. CDR3 coding DNA: TGTGCCAGCAGTTACACTAGCGGCGGGAGCACCCAGTACTTC.

Only one count was recorded for this clone. The V and J genes are TRBV4-1 and TRBJ2-4; possible D gene TRBD2, 5 bases. V was pared by 0 bases and J by 3 bases, with 12 bases between. Germline CDR1 is MGHRA and CDR2 is YSYEKL. The CDR3 extends over 16 amino acids. CDR3 loop: CASSQDERVGKNIQYF. CDR3 DNA sequence: TGCGCCAGCAGCCAAGATGAGAGGGTCGGCAAAAACATTCAGTACTTC.

V is TRBV5-1 and J is TRBJ1-2; D perhaps matches TRBD1 (5 bases). The CDR3 covers 12 residues. Trimming took off 1 base at V and 6 bases at J, with 7 bases between the two ends. The V gene's germline CDR1 is SGHRS and CDR2 YFSETQ. Written as DNA, the CDR3 is TGCGCCAGCAGCTTGCTACAGGATGGCTACACCTTC. Translated: CASSLLQDGYTF.